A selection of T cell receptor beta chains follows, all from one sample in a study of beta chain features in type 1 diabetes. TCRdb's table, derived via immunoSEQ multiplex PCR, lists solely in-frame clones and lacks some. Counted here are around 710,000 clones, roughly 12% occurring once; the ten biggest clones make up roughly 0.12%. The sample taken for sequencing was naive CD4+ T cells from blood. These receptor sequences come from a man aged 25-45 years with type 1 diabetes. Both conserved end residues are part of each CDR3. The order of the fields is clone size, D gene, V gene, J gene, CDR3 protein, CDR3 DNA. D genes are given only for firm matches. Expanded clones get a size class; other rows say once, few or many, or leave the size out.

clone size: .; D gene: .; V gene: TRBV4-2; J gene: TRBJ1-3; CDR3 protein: CASSQDSQLKLRNTIYF; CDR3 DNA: TGTGCCAGCAGCCAAGACAGTCAGTTGAAGCTGAGAAACACCATATATTTT
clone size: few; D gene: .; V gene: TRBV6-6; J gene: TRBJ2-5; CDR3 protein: CASSGWDLRETQYF; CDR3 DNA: TGTGCCAGCAGTGGATGGGACTTAAGAGAGACCCAGTACTTC
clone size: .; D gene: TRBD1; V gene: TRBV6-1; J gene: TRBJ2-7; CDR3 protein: CATASDRGSSYEQYF; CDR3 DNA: TGTGCCACAGCCTCTGACAGGGGATCATCCTACGAGCAGTACTTC
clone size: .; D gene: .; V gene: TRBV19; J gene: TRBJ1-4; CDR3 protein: CACALREGEKLFF; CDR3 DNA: TGTGCCTGCGCCCTTAGGGAGGGTGAAAAACTGTTTTTT
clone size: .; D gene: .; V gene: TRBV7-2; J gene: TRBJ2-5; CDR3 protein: CASSSQGTQYF; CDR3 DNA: TGTGCCAGCAGCTCCCAGGGGACCCAGTACTTC
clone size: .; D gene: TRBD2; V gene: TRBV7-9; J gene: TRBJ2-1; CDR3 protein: CASSLRASGDEQFF; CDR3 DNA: TGTGCCAGCAGCTTGCGGGCTAGCGGGGATGAGCAGTTCTTC
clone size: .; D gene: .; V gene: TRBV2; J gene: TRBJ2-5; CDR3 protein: CASIYQETQYF; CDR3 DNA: TGTGCCAGCATTTATCAAGAGACCCAGTACTTC
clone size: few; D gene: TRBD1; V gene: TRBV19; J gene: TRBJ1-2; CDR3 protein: CASSMGDSLNYGYTF; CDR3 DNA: TGTGCCAGTAGTATGGGGGACAGCTTAAACTATGGCTACACCTTC
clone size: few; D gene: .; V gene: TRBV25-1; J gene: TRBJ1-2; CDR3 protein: CASSESGYGYTF; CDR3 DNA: TGTGCCAGCAGTGAATCGGGCTATGGCTACACCTTC
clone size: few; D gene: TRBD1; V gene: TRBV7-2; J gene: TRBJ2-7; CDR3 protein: CASSSLGQPYEQYF; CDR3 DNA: TGTGCCAGCAGCTCCCTGGGACAGCCCTACGAGCAGTACTTC
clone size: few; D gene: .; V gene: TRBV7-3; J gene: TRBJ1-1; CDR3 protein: CASGKNMNTEAFF; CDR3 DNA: TGTGCCAGCGGGAAAAACATGAACACTGAAGCTTTCTTT
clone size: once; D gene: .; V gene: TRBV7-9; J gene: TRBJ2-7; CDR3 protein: CASSSTGQSYEQYF; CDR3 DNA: TGTGCCAGCAGCTCCACCGGACAGTCCTACGAGCAGTACTTC
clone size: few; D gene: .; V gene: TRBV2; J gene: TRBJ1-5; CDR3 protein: CASSEEGIGNQPQHF; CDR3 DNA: TGTGCCAGCAGTGAGGAAGGGATTGGCAATCAGCCCCAGCATTTT
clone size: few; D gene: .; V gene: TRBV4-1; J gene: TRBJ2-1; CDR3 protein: CASSRHLLDNEQFF; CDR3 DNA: TGCGCCAGCAGCCGACATCTCCTAGACAATGAGCAGTTCTTC
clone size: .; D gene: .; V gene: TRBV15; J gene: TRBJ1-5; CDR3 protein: CATSRDAGVQPQHF; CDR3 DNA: TGTGCCACCAGCAGAGATGCAGGGGTTCAGCCCCAGCATTTT
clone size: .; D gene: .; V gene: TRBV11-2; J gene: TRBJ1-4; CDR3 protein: CASSPTAQGTREKLFF; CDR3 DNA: TGTGCCAGCAGCCCGACGGCGCAGGGGACGCGGGAAAAACTGTTTTTT
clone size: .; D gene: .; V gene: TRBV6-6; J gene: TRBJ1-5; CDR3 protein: CASRFSRVSNQPQHF; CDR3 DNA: TGTGCCAGCAGATTTTCCCGGGTTAGCAATCAGCCCCAGCATTTT
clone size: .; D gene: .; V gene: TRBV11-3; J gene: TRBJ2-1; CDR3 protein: CASSLGTSSYNEQFF; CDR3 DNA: TGTGCCAGCAGCCTTGGGACTTCCTCCTACAATGAGCAGTTCTTC
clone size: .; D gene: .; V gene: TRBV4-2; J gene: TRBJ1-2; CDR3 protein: CASSQDTGRLYGYTF; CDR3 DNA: TGTGCCAGCAGCCAAGATACGGGACGGCTCTATGGCTACACCTTC
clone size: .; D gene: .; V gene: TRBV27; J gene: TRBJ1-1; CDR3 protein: CASQGAWAFF; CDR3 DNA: TGTGCCAGCCAAGGTGCCTGGGCTTTCTTT
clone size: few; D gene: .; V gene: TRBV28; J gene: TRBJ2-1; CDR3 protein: CASSPPQSYNEQFF; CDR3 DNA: TGTGCCAGCAGTCCCCCCCAGTCCTACAATGAGCAGTTCTTC
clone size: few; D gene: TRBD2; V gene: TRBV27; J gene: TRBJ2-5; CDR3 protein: CASSEYGGATQETQYF; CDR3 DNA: TGTGCCAGCAGCGAATACGGGGGGGCGACCCAAGAGACCCAGTACTTC
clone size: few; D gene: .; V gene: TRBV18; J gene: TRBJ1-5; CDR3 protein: CASSPDSNQPQHF; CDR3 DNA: TGTGCCAGCTCACCTGACAGCAATCAGCCCCAGCATTTT
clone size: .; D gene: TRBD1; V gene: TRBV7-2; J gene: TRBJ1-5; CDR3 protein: CASSKTGEQPQHF; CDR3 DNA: TGTGCCAGCAGCAAGACAGGGGAGCAGCCCCAGCATTTT
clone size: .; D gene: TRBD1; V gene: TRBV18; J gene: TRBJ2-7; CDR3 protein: CASSPPGWAGGYEQYF; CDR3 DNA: TGTGCCAGCTCACCCCCGGGATGGGCAGGGGGCTACGAGCAGTACTTC
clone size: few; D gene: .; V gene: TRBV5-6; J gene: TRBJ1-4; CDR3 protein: CASSLAGEITQKLFF; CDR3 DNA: TGTGCCAGCAGCTTGGCCGGGGAGATAACACAAAAACTGTTTTTT
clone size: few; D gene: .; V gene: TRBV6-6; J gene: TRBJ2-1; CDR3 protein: CASSLQGAFPGEQFF; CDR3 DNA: TGTGCCAGCAGTCTACAGGGTGCCTTTCCTGGTGAGCAGTTCTTC
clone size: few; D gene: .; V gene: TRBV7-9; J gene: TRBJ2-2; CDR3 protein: CASSFGANTGELFF; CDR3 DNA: TGTGCCAGCAGCTTCGGAGCCAACACCGGGGAGCTGTTTTTT
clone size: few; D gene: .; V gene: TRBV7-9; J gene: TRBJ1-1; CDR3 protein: CASSLHGNRNTEAFF; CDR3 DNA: TGTGCCAGCAGCCTCCACGGGAATAGGAACACTGAAGCTTTCTTT
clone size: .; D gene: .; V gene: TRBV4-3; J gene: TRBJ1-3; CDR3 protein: CASSQDGLNSGNTIYF; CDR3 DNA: TGCGCCAGCAGCCAAGATGGCCTGAACTCTGGAAACACCATATATTTT
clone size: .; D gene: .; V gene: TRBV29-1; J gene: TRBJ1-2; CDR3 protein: CSVEDGRGSGYTF; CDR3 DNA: TGCAGCGTTGAAGATGGAAGGGGCTCTGGCTACACCTTC
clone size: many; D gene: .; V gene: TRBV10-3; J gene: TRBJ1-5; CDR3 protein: CAISESRGGNSNQPQHF; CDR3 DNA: TGTGCCATCAGTGAGTCGAGGGGAGGTAATAGCAATCAGCCCCAGCATTTT
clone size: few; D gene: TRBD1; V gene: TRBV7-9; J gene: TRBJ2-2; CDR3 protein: CASTHDRVNTGELFF; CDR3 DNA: TGTGCCAGCACGCACGACAGGGTGAACACCGGGGAGCTGTTTTTT
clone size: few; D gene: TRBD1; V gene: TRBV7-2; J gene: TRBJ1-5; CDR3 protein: CASSQGTGNSQPQHF; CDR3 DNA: TGTGCCAGCAGCCAGGGGACAGGGAATTCTCAGCCCCAGCATTTT
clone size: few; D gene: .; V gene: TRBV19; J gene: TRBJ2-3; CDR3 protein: CASSIGAGINTDTQYF; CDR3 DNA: TGTGCCAGTAGTATAGGCGCAGGAATAAACACAGATACGCAGTATTTT
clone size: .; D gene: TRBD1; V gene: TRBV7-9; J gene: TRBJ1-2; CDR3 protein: CASSPQGVANYGYTF; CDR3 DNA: TGTGCCAGCAGCCCGCAGGGGGTAGCTAACTATGGCTACACCTTC
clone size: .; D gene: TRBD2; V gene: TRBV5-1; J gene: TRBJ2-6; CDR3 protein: CASSTSGGSGANVLTF; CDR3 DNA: TGCGCCAGCTCGACTAGCGGGGGATCTGGGGCCAACGTCCTGACTTTC
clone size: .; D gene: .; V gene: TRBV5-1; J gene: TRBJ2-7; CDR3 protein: CASSEGPSYEQYF; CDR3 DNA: TGCGCCAGCAGCGAGGGCCCCTCCTACGAGCAGTACTTC
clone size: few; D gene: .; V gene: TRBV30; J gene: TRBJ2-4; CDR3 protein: CAWRPASGIQYF; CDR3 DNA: TGTGCCTGGAGGCCTGCTAGTGGCATTCAGTACTTC
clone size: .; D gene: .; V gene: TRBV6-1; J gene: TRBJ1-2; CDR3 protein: CASSEGSGAGGYTF; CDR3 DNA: TGTGCCAGCAGTGAAGGATCAGGGGCGGGAGGCTACACCTTC
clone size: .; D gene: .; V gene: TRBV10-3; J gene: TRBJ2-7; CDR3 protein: CAITGRDDSYEQYF; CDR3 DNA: TGTGCCATCACAGGCAGGGATGATTCTTACGAGCAGTACTTC
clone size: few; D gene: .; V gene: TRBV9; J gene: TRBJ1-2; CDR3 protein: CASSAGTNYGYTF; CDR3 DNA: TGTGCCAGCAGCGCCGGGACAAACTATGGCTACACCTTC
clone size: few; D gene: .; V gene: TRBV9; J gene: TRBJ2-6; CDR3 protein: CASSVAGANVLTF; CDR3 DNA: TGTGCCAGCAGCGTAGCTGGGGCCAACGTCCTGACTTTC
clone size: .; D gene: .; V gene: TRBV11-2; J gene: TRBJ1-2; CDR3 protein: CASSLSLANYGYTF; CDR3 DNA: TGTGCCAGCAGCTTAAGTTTGGCTAACTATGGCTACACCTTC
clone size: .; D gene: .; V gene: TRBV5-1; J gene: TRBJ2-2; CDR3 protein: CASSFVDPDTGELFF; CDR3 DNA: TGCGCCAGCAGCTTTGTTGACCCGGACACCGGGGAGCTGTTTTTT
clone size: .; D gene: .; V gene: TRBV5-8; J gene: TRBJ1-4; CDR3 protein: CASSLLLAPEKLFF; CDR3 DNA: TGTGCCAGCAGCTTACTTCTGGCCCCCGAAAAACTGTTTTTT